The sequence of this T cell receptor beta chain was determined in a study of CD8 T cells in ankylosing spondylitis. The germline CDR1 and CDR2 sequences are LNHNV and YYDKDF (reference sequence). The CDR3 consists of 15 residues. V lost 0 bases, J lost 4 bases, and 12 bases lay in between. TCRdb processed the 5' RACE reads anew with MiXCR; each CDR3 protein has one entry. The profile covers about 24,000 distinct CDR3 sequences, with 13% appearing a single time and about 35% taken by the ten largest. This clonotype has at least ten counts. Its antigen is undetermined. Study-wide results and limits: Matched ankylosing spondylitis synovial fluid reportedly showed significant enrichment of disease-linked clones.

The sample taken for sequencing was blood. This clonotype was sampled from a male donor with ankylosing spondylitis or in good health (not recorded which). The rearrangement joins TRBV15 to TRBJ1-2; D is unresolved. The CDR3, as DNA: TGTGCCACCAGCAGAGATCGGGCAGGAGGCTATGGCTACACCTTC. Its protein product is CATSRDRAGGYGYTF.